A single sample is the source of the 29 T cell receptor beta chains below, sequenced in a study of blood T cells in healthy people across ages. Using a J-beta primer mix together with a sample-barcoded 5' primer, a second PCR was run for roughly 7 to 12 cycles. Each CDR3 protein is one row after TCRdb ran MiXCR on the 5' RACE reads. The sample contains about 1.4 million distinct CDR3 sequences, approximately 60% of which appear only once. The specimen was blood. These receptors all come from a man younger than 30 in good health.

The chain joins TRBV29-1 to TRBJ1-2; a possible D gene is TRBD1 (5 bases). Trimming stripped 2 bases from V and 0 bases from J, with 19 bases between. This CDR3 is built from 17 residues. Looked up from germline, CDR1 is SQVTM and CDR2 is ANQGSEA. The CDR3 bases are TGCAGCGTTGAACCCTCATGGGGACGGTCCACTAACTATGGCTACACCTTC. Translated: CSVEPSWGRSTNYGYTF.

The chain links TRBV28 to TRBJ1-2; 8 nucleotides match TRBD1. Germline-derived CDR1 and CDR2 are MDHEN and SYDVKM. Trimming cost V 6 bases and J 7 bases; bases outside gene matches: 7. This CDR3 is built from 13 residues. This CDR3 reads CASRPQGAGGYTF. CDR3 coding DNA: TGTGCCAGCAGACCCCAGGGGGCGGGTGGCTACACCTTC.

The rearrangement uses TRBV7-9 and TRBJ1-2, with TRBD1 as a possible D gene (6 bases). CDR1 and CDR2 from the germline V gene are SEHNR and FQNEAQ (reference sequence). The V gene lost 2 bases and the J gene lost 8 bases, with 15 bases spanning the gap. CDR3 length: 14 residues. CDR3 sequence (DNA): TGTGCCAGCAGCTTAACTGCAGGGGCTGAGGGCTACACCTTC. Its protein product is CASSLTAGAEGYTF.

The table lists this clonotype with a few counts. The chain is built from TRBV2 and TRBJ2-7; the D is unclear. V lost 7 bases, J lost 0 bases, and 16 bases lay in between. The CDR3 runs to 15 residues. The germline CDR1 and CDR2 sequences are SNHLY and FYNNEI. The CDR3 is CASTLAMPSSYEQYF. CDR3 nucleotide sequence: TGTGCCAGCACTCTGGCCATGCCGAGCTCCTACGAGCAGTACTTC.

The J gene is TRBJ1-1, the V gene TRBV29-1; TRBD1 might be the D (5 bases). Germline V gives CDR1 SQVTM, CDR2 ANQGSEA. The V gene lost 2 bases and the J gene lost 4 bases, with 14 bases spanning the gap. CDR3 length equals 14 residues. The DNA of the CDR3 is TGCAGCGTTGAACGGGGGGGATTGGCCACTGAAGCTTTCTTT. This translates into CSVERGGLATEAFF.

CDR3 residues: CSATAGTYNEQFF. CDR3 in DNA: TGCAGTGCTACAGCCGGGACCTACAATGAGCAGTTCTTC. This chain joins TRBV20-1 and TRBJ2-1; perhaps TRBD2 as D (5 bases). The V gene lost 4 bases and the J gene lost 2 bases, with 9 bases spanning the gap. Germline CDR1 is DFQATT and CDR2 is SNEGSKA (reference sequence). The CDR3 is 13 amino acids.

The rearrangement joins TRBV27 to TRBJ2-5, with D possibly matching TRBD2 (5 bases). The J call is uncertain, as TRBJ2-1 better fits the DNA end. Germline values: CDR1 MNHEY, CDR2 SMNVEV (reference sequence). CDR3 length: 17 residues. CDR3: CASSPTPSSLYQETQFF. For the CDR3, the DNA is TGTGCCAGCAGTCCCACGCCCTCTAGCCTGTACCAAGAGACCCAGTTCTTC.

This clonotype was counted between two and nine times. The chain couples TRBV10-3 to TRBJ1-6; D is unresolved. The germline gives CDR1 ENHRY, CDR2 SYGVKD. The CDR3 is 16 residues long. Trimming pared 2 bases from V and 1 base from J, leaving 9 bases between. The CDR3 reads CAISEGGVSYNSPLHF. The DNA of the CDR3 is TGTGCCATCAGTGAGGGCGGTGTTTCCTATAATTCACCCCTCCACTTT.

The V call is TRBV10-3, the J call TRBJ2-3; D remains unclear. Per germline, CDR1 ENHRY and CDR2 SYGVKD. The CDR3 has 20 residues. V lost 0 bases and J lost 2, with 24 bases in between. The CDR3 bases are TGTGCCATCAGTGAGTCTACTAAAGGGTGGGAACAGAACCCCACAGATACGCAGTATTTT. Its protein is CAISESTKGWEQNPTDTQYF.

On this clonotype itself: Sequence at one end of the junction differs from germline and may be a read error. The V call is TRBV24-1, the J call TRBJ2-3, with D uncertain. Germline CDR1 reads KGHDR; CDR2 reads SFDVKD. The CDR3 is made up of 11 amino acids. As DNA, the CDR3 is TGTGCCACCAGCGATTCTAATACGCAGTATTTT. Protein: CATSDSNTQYF.

The gene calls are TRBV20-1 and TRBJ1-2; tentatively, D is TRBD1 (5 bases). With 4 bases removed from V and 4 bases from J, the gap between germline ends came to 19 bases. The CDR3 totals 15 residues. CDR1 DFQATT and CDR2 SNEGSKA come from the germline V gene (reference sequence). The CDR3 loop reads CSATGTGIESYGYTF. The CDR3 DNA sequence: TGCAGTGCTACTGGGACGGGAATAGAGTCCTATGGCTACACCTTC.

The rearrangement joins TRBV11-2 to TRBJ2-4, with D possibly TRBD2 on 6 matching bases. The J call may be in error: the DNA end matches TRBJ2-7 better. CDR3 length: 14 residues. Germline CDR1 is SGHAT and CDR2 is FQNNGV. The CDR3 loop is CASSLDPGTDEQYF. The CDR3, as DNA: TGTGCCAGCAGCTTAGATCCCGGGACTGACGAGCAGTACTTC.

A note on this clonotype: The junction departs from germline at one end; a sequencing error may be responsible. The rearrangement uses TRBV4-1 and TRBJ1-5, with D possibly matching TRBD1 (5 bases). The CDR3 totals 17 residues. Per germline, CDR1 MGHRA and CDR2 YSYEKL. CDR3 protein: CASSQVPWGFSNQPQHF. In DNA, the CDR3 is TGCGCTAGCAGCCAAGTCCCCTGGGGGTTTAGCAATCAGCCCCAGCATTTT.

The J gene is TRBJ2-7, the V gene TRBV6-6; D remains unclear. This CDR3 has 13 residues. CDR1 is MNHNY and CDR2 is SVGAGI in the germline V gene (reference sequence). V shed 0 bases and J shed 4 bases, with 7 bases lying between them. The CDR3 sequence is CASSYSSEYEQYF. The CDR3 nucleotides are TGTGCCAGCAGTTACTCGAGCGAGTACGAGCAGTACTTC.

This sequence joins TRBV5-1 and TRBJ2-5; tentative D call: TRBD1 (5 bases). Germline V CDR1 and CDR2: SGHRS, YFSETQ. CDR3 length equals 16 residues. The V end lost 6 bases, the J end lost 4 bases, and 22 bases lay between the germline ends. CDR3 loop: CASNPIRQSGRETQYF. The CDR3 bases are TGCGCCAGCAACCCCATAAGACAGTCGGGTAGAGAGACCCAGTACTTC. Full variable domain (rest looked up from reference TRBV5-1 and TRBJ2-5): KAGVTQTPRYLIKTRGQQVTLSCSPISGHRSVSWYQQTPGQGLQFLFEYFSETQRNKGNFPGRFSGRQFSNSRSEMNVSTLELGDSALYLCASNPIRQSGRETQYFGPGTRLLVL.

The V gene is TRBV3-1, the J gene TRBJ2-3; D is undetermined. CDR3 length: 12 residues. Germline CDR1 and CDR2: LGHDT and YNNKEL (reference sequence). Trimming cost V 6 bases and J 5 bases, with 9 bases left between them. CDR3 sequence: CASRDPGDTQYF. The CDR3 coding sequence is TGTGCCAGCAGGGACCCGGGAGATACGCAGTATTTT.

The V and J genes are TRBV24-1 and TRBJ2-2; 7 positions agree with TRBD2. The CDR3 runs 13 residues. The junction had 7 bases not matched to a gene; V was cut back by 9 bases and J by 7 bases. Looked up from germline, CDR1 is KGHDR and CDR2 is SFDVKD. The CDR3 DNA is TGTGCCACCGCGGGAGAGTGGGGCGGGGAGCTGTTTTTT. It codes for CATAGEWGGELFF.

The genes are TRBV20-1 and TRBJ2-5, with TRBD1 identical over 9 bases. The J call is doubtful: the DNA matches TRBJ2-7 better. Germline CDR1 is DFQATT and CDR2 is SNEGSKA (reference sequence). There are 13 residues in the CDR3. CDR3 residues: CRVLGQGQYEQYF. The CDR3 DNA is TGCAGGGTACTTGGACAGGGGCAATACGAGCAGTACTTC.

This clonotype was seen a handful of times. The rearrangement uses TRBV29-1 and TRBJ2-4, with 12 nucleotides matching TRBD2. Judging by the DNA end, TRBJ2-7 fits better; the J call may be wrong. Germline CDR1 is SQVTM and CDR2 is ANQGSEA. The CDR3 has 13 amino acids. DNA of the CDR3: TGCAGCGTTAGACTAGCGGGAGATCGCGAGCAGTACTTC. It yields the protein CSVRLAGDREQYF.

This rearrangement joins TRBV20-1 to TRBJ1-5; unclear D gene. Germline V lookup: CDR1 DFQATT, CDR2 SNEGSKA (reference sequence). The CDR3 sequence is 18 residues long. Trimming left V 2 bases short and J 0 bases short, with 20 bases between. CDR3 sequence reads: CSARKGDKPLYSNQPQHF. For the CDR3, the DNA is TGCAGTGCTAGAAAGGGTGACAAACCCCTTTATAGCAATCAGCCCCAGCATTTT.

This chain uses TRBV27 with TRBJ2-7; 7 bases fit TRBD1. CDR1 and CDR2 from the germline V gene are MNHEY and SMNVEV (reference sequence). V trimming: 7 bases; J trimming: 2 bases; junction bases outside the gene matches: 11. The CDR3 contains 15 residues. The CDR3 spells CASTNLGGAPYEQYF. Here the CDR3 DNA reads TGTGCCAGCACAAACCTAGGGGGCGCGCCCTACGAGCAGTACTTC.

The CDR3 here is CASSLWDRAGEQYF. Here the CDR3 DNA reads TGTGCCAGCAGTTTATGGGACAGGGCAGGCGAGCAGTACTTC. V usage is TRBV28 and J usage is TRBJ2-5; 8 nucleotides line up with TRBD1. The DNA end is more similar to TRBJ2-7, so the J call may be wrong. Germline V gene lookup returns CDR1 MDHEN and CDR2 SYDVKM. The CDR3 spans 14 residues.

The V and J genes are TRBV20-1 and TRBJ2-3; 7 bases are shared with TRBD1. The CDR3 consists of 15 residues. CDR1 is DFQATT, CDR2 SNEGSKA, per germline (reference sequence). The trim removed 6 bases at V and 0 bases at J, leaving 9 bases unmatched. The CDR3 sequence is CSARPGTESTDTQYF. CDR3 in DNA: TGCAGTGCGCGACCCGGGACAGAAAGCACAGATACGCAGTATTTT.

For this clonotype: One end of the junction does not line up with germline, which may come from a read error. V usage is TRBV25-1 and J usage is TRBJ2-5; D is perhaps TRBD1 (8 bases). This CDR3 contains 14 residues. Germline V CDR1 and CDR2: MGHDK, SYGVNS. The chain's CDR3 is CASSETGGGETRYF. The CDR3 region has the DNA TGTGCCAGCAGTGAAACAGGGGGGGGAGAGACCCGGTACTTC. Full variable domain (rest looked up from reference TRBV25-1 and TRBJ2-5): EADIYQTPRYLVIGTGKKITLECSQTMGHDKMYWYQQDPGMELHLIHYSYGVNSTEKGDLSSESTVSRIRTEHFPLTLESARPSHTSQYLCASSETGGGETRYFGPGTRLLVL.

This chain joins TRBV29-1 and TRBJ2-3; a weak D match, TRBD1 (6 bases). The CDR3 has 15 residues. Per germline, CDR1 SQVTM and CDR2 ANQGSEA. V was trimmed by 8 bases and J by 3 bases, leaving 21 bases between them. The CDR3 DNA reads TGCAGCCCTCGTCGGGACATTGAGGGGACAGATACGCAGTATTTT. This translates into CSPRRDIEGTDTQYF.

The chain recombines TRBV6-2 or TRBV6-3 with TRBJ1-6; D is ambiguous. V lost 4 bases to trimming and J lost 2 bases, with 12 bases between them. The CDR3 runs to 16 residues. Germline V gives CDR1 MNHEY, CDR2 SVGEGT. The CDR3 loop reads CASSLLGRTYNSPLHF. CDR3 bases: TGTGCCAGCAGTTTACTTGGACGGACCTATAATTCACCCCTCCACTTT.

The gene calls are TRBV6-6 and TRBJ1-1, with TRBD1 matching 7 bases. Germline V CDR1 and CDR2: MNHNY, SVGAGI (reference sequence). V shed 0 bases and J 1 base; nucleotides not matched to a gene: 11. This CDR3 comprises 18 residues. DNA for the CDR3: TGTGCCAGCAGTTACTCGAGGGGGGCAGGGGGGCAGAACACTGAAGCTTTCTTT. It specifies CASSYSRGAGGQNTEAFF.

This clonotype was counted between two and nine times. The CDR3: CATSRAGVSHEQFF. CDR3 nucleotide sequence: TGTGCCACCAGCAGAGCCGGAGTCAGTCATGAGCAGTTCTTC. The rearrangement links TRBV15 to TRBJ2-1, with D unresolved. This CDR3 contains 14 residues. V dropped 1 base and J dropped 8 bases, with 12 bases sitting between them. Germline-derived CDR1 and CDR2 are LNHNV and YYDKDF (reference sequence).

This chain uses TRBV20-1 with TRBJ2-1; D is ambiguous. Judging by the DNA end, TRBJ2-7 fits better; the J call may be wrong. Germline V gene lookup returns CDR1 DFQATT and CDR2 SNEGSKA (reference sequence). The CDR3 is made up of 15 amino acids. The DNA for the CDR3 is TGCAGTGCTAGAGATGTGCATAGCTCCTACAATGAGCAGTACTTC. This encodes CSARDVHSSYNEQYF.